One sample yielded the 32 T cell receptor beta chains listed below, sequenced in a study of blood T cell repertoires in COVID-19. Only in-frame clones appear in the TCRdb table, and some are missing; sequencing was by immunoSEQ multiplex PCR. This repertoire shows fewer than 110,000 clones, around 85% found once; its top ten account for around 2%. Input material: peripheral blood. These receptors were taken from a woman aged 65 to 85 with active or convalescent COVID-19.

This sequence joins TRBV5-1 and TRBJ1-1; no clear D. Trimming took 1 base from V and 6 from J, leaving 10 bases between them. The CDR3 covers 13 residues. CDR1 is SGHRS and CDR2 is YFSETQ in the germline V gene. In nucleotides, the CDR3 is TGCGCCAGCAGCTTGAAACAAGACTCTGAAGCTTTCTTT. This sequence encodes CASSLKQDSEAFF.

V gene TRBV9 combines with J gene TRBJ2-1, with 7 bases that match TRBD2. The CDR3 spans 15 residues. Germline values: CDR1 SGDLS, CDR2 YYNGEE. The J segment lost 3 bases and the V segment lost 4 bases, leaving 7 bases of the junction unmatched. CDR3: CASSPGGGDYNEQFF. CDR3 sequence (DNA): TGTGCCAGCAGCCCGGGAGGCGGGGACTACAATGAGCAGTTCTTC.

The V call is TRBV5-1, the J call TRBJ2-3; the D is unclear. This CDR3 is 13 amino acids long. Germline values: CDR1 SGHRS, CDR2 YFSETQ. V was pared by 0 bases and J by 4 bases, with 6 bases between. The CDR3 reads CASSLGLADTQYF. The CDR3 bases are TGCGCCAGCAGCTTGGGCTTAGCAGATACGCAGTATTTT.

The gene calls are TRBV21-1 and TRBJ2-5; the D call of TRBD2 is as the table states it, not checked on the DNA. TRBV21-1 counts as a pseudogene. This CDR3 is built from 18 residues. This chain's CDR3 is CASSKALSERPTQETQYF. The CDR3, as DNA: TGTGCCAGCAGCAAAGCGCTTTCGGAGCGTCCCACGCAGGAGACCCAGTACTTC.

The chain carries TRBV18 and TRBJ1-1; D is perhaps TRBD1 (6 bases). The CDR3 has 16 residues. CDR1 is KGHSH and CDR2 is LQKENI in the germline V gene. Trimming left V 2 bases short and J 10 bases short, with 23 bases between. This CDR3 is CASSPSSRGNPSGAFF. The CDR3 DNA sequence: TGTGCCAGCTCACCATCCTCGAGGGGGAACCCCTCTGGAGCTTTCTTT.

This chain uses TRBV9 with TRBJ2-3; 14 bases fit TRBD2. V lost 4 bases, J lost 1 base, and 17 bases stayed unmatched. The CDR3 covers 21 residues. Germline lookup yields CDR1 SGDLS and CDR2 YYNGEE. The CDR3 region is CASSKQNFVPGLAGGTDTQYF. In DNA, the CDR3 is TGTGCCAGCAGCAAACAAAACTTCGTCCCGGGACTAGCGGGGGGCACAGATACGCAGTATTTT.

The rearrangement links TRBV12-3 or TRBV12-4 to TRBJ1-4; D is uncertain. Between the trimmed V and J ends, which lost 3 bases and 8 bases, there was a span of 4 bases. This CDR3 is built from 11 residues. DNA of the CDR3: TGTGCCAGCAGTTTCCGGGAAAAACTGTTTTTT. It encodes CASSFREKLFF.

The CDR3 coding sequence is TGTGCCAGCAGTTCCCCGGACAGGGGGAGGTACGAGCAGTACTTC. Protein: CASSSPDRGRYEQYF. The genes are TRBV6-2 or TRBV6-3 and TRBJ2-7; 10 nucleotides line up with TRBD1. The CDR3 is 15 residues long. The V and J ends lost 4 bases and 4 bases, in that order; junction bases with no gene match: 7. Per the germline V gene, CDR1 is MNHEY and CDR2 is SVGEGT.

This clone was seen once. V gene TRBV28 combines with J gene TRBJ2-7; D is undetermined. The CDR3 is 14 residues long. V lost 7 bases to trimming and J lost 3 bases, with 16 bases between them. Germline CDR1 and CDR2: MDHEN and SYDVKM. The CDR3 here is CASTQPARSYEQYF. CDR3 nucleotides: TGTGCCAGCACCCAGCCGGCTAGGAGCTACGAGCAGTACTTC.

This chain uses TRBV19 with TRBJ2-2, with TRBD1 identical over 8 bases. The CDR3 contains 15 residues. Germline lookup yields CDR1 LNHDA and CDR2 SQIVND (reference sequence). V was pared by 5 bases and J by 10 bases, with 12 bases of the junction left unmatched. The CDR3 DNA reads as TGTGCCAGTAGTCCCCCCGGACAGGGAAGGGCGGAGCTGTTTTTT. Translated: CASSPPGQGRAELFF.

The chain couples TRBV21-1 to TRBJ1-4; the table gives TRBD1 as D, unverified against the DNA. TRBV21-1 is a pseudogene locus. The CDR3 consists of 21 residues. DNA of the CDR3: TGTGCCAGCAGCACCCCGTACAGCGACAGGTGGGGGTTCGCAACTAATGAAAAACTGTTTTTT. Its protein is CASSTPYSDRWGFATNEKLFF.

This sequence joins TRBV27 and TRBJ2-7, with 12 bases that match TRBD2. The CDR3 runs to 14 residues. Looked up from germline, CDR1 is MNHEY and CDR2 is SMNVEV (reference sequence). V dropped 6 bases and J dropped 6; count of bases not matched to a gene: 6. CDR3 in DNA: TGTGCCAGCAGACAAGGACTAGCGGGAATCGAGCAGTACTTC. Its translation: CASRQGLAGIEQYF.

The CDR3 is CASSDRLVGGHTDTQYF. The CDR3 nucleotides are TGTGCCAGCAGCGACAGACTAGTGGGAGGACACACAGATACGCAGTATTTT. The chain couples TRBV9 to TRBJ2-3, with D tentatively TRBD2 (6 bases). V lost 3 bases and J 2 bases, leaving 19 bases between the germline ends. This CDR3 region has 17 residues. Per the germline V gene, CDR1 is SGDLS and CDR2 is YYNGEE.

The chain is built from TRBV6-5 and TRBJ1-2; 8 bases align to TRBD1. V trimming: 6 bases; J trimming: 5 bases; junction bases outside the gene matches: 8. CDR3 length: 14 residues. The germline CDR1 and CDR2 sequences are MNHEY and SVGAGI. CDR3 in amino acids: CASSRGQGVYGYTF. The CDR3 DNA reads TGTGCCAGCAGCCGTGGACAGGGAGTTTATGGCTACACCTTC.

CDR3 coding DNA: TGTGCCAGCAGAAATCCAGGGACATCACCCCTCCACTTT. It codes for CASRNPGTSPLHF. The chain joins TRBV6-5 to TRBJ1-6; D perhaps matches TRBD1 (6 bases). The CDR3 totals 13 residues. Germline V gene data show CDR1 as MNHEY and CDR2 as SVGAGI. Trimming cost V 6 bases and J 10 bases, with 13 bases left between them.

This CDR3 reads CASSLLAGDWYEQYF. CDR3 in DNA: TGTGCCAGCAGTCTTCTAGCGGGAGATTGGTACGAGCAGTACTTC. The chain joins TRBV28 to TRBJ2-7; 10 positions agree with TRBD2. The V segment lost 5 bases and the J segment 4 bases; nucleotides outside the gene matches: 8. There are 15 residues in the CDR3. Germline CDR1 and CDR2: MDHEN and SYDVKM.

The V gene is TRBV4-3, the J gene TRBJ1-3; TRBD1 aligns across 9 bases. The CDR3 totals 15 residues. In germline, CDR1 is LGHNA, CDR2 YSLEER. V trimming: 3 bases; J trimming: 3 bases; junction bases outside the gene matches: 3. CDR3 DNA: TGCGCCAGCAGCCAGAGACAGGGGGTTGGAAACACCATATATTTT. This codes for CASSQRQGVGNTIYF.

The chain combines TRBV11-3 with TRBJ2-1, with unresolved D. Germline V lookup: CDR1 SGHNT, CDR2 YENEEA. This CDR3 comprises 12 residues. Trimming pared 5 bases from V and 10 bases from J, leaving 12 bases between. The CDR3 DNA reads TGTGCCAGCAGCCCCGGCCTAGACGAGCAGTTCTTC. It specifies CASSPGLDEQFF.

The V gene is TRBV5-4, the J gene TRBJ1-1; 8 bases fit TRBD1. This CDR3 is built from 15 residues. CDR1 SGHNT and CDR2 YYREEE come from the germline V gene (reference sequence). V lost 1 base, J lost 1 base, and 3 bases stayed unmatched. In DNA, the CDR3 is TGTGCCAGCAGCTTGCCCGGGACAGGGAACACTGAAGCTTTCTTT. Residues: CASSLPGTGNTEAFF.

The chain employs TRBV10-3 and TRBJ2-7; no reliable D call. This CDR3 is 13 amino acids long. The germline CDR1 and CDR2 sequences are ENHRY and SYGVKD. Trimming took off 7 bases at V and 5 bases at J, with 15 bases between the two ends. The CDR3, as DNA: TGTGCCATCATTCGGTCCATCGTCCACGAGCAGTACTTC. Translation: CAIIRSIVHEQYF.

CDR3 sequence: CASSLVAQKLYF. DNA for the CDR3: TGTGCCAGCAGTTTGGTAGCCCAGAAACTGTATTTT. V is TRBV28 and J is TRBJ2-3; D is undetermined. CDR3 size: 12 residues. Germline loops: CDR1 MDHEN, CDR2 SYDVKM. Between the trimmed V and J ends, which lost 3 bases and 14 bases, there was a span of 15 bases.

The genes are TRBV5-4 and TRBJ1-6; the match to TRBD1 covers 9 bases. J gave up 1 base and V 2 bases, and 4 bases lay outside the gene matches. The CDR3 has 17 residues. The germline V gene encodes CDR1 SGHNT and CDR2 YYREEE (reference sequence). CDR3 nucleotides: TGTGCCAGCAGCTTTTGGACAGGGGCATCCTATAATTCACCCCTCCACTTT. Protein sequence: CASSFWTGASYNSPLHF.

V and J are TRBV14 and TRBJ2-3; perhaps TRBD1 as D (6 bases). Germline CDR1 is SGHDN and CDR2 is FVKESK. V dropped 4 bases and J dropped 8 bases, with 16 bases sitting between them. CDR3 length: 14 amino acids. For the CDR3, the DNA is TGTGCCAGCAGCCTACAGGGTGCCCAGGGTACGCAGTATTTT. Translating gives CASSLQGAQGTQYF.

Comments on this clone: This specimen includes other DNA sequences encoding the same CDR3. The chain uses TRBV7-2 and TRBJ2-7; D might be TRBD2 (6 bases). Germline CDR1 reads SGHTA; CDR2 reads FQGNSA. The CDR3 is made up of 15 amino acids. Trimming shortened V by 1 base and J by 7 bases, and 17 bases separated the two germline ends. The CDR3 here is CASSLVTGAPQEQYF. Written as DNA, the CDR3 is TGTGCCAGCAGCTTAGTGACGGGAGCCCCCCAGGAGCAGTACTTC.

The chain uses TRBV6-2 or TRBV6-3 and TRBJ2-1; 14 nucleotides align to TRBD2. CDR3 length equals 16 residues. Unmatched junction bases numbered 7, after V lost 4 bases and J lost 8 bases. CDR1 is MNHEY and CDR2 is SVGEGT in the germline V gene. CDR3 in DNA: TGTGCCAGCAGTTCACCTGGGACTAGCGGGAGCTATGAGCAGTTCTTC. It yields the protein CASSSPGTSGSYEQFF.

The chain employs TRBV9 and TRBJ2-5, with D hard to call. The CDR3 covers 15 residues. Per germline, CDR1 SGDLS and CDR2 YYNGEE. Trimming shortened V by 0 bases and J by 4 bases, and 13 bases separated the two germline ends. CDR3 region: CASSVEPSRRETQYF. The CDR3 region has the DNA TGTGCCAGCAGCGTAGAGCCTAGTAGGAGAGAGACCCAGTACTTC.

The chain links TRBV2 to TRBJ2-1; 10 bases map to TRBD1. The ends lost 5 bases at V and 6 bases at J; junction bases unmatched: 7. CDR3 size: 15 residues. Per the germline V gene, CDR1 is SNHLY and CDR2 is FYNNEI. CDR3 sequence reads: CASSSRDRGRNEQFF. For the CDR3, the DNA is TGTGCCAGCAGTTCCCGGGACAGGGGACGCAATGAGCAGTTCTTC.

This chain joins TRBV2 and TRBJ1-1, with D unclear. Germline V gives CDR1 SNHLY, CDR2 FYNNEI. V dropped 5 bases and J dropped 0 bases, with 13 bases sitting between them. This CDR3 has 15 residues. CDR3 nucleotides: TGTGCCAGCAGTTCCGAACCGCGGGTGAACACTGAAGCTTTCTTT. It is translated as CASSSEPRVNTEAFF.

The J gene is TRBJ2-4, the V gene TRBV5-6; TRBD2 matches at 7 bases. V was clipped by 4 bases and J by 2 bases; unmatched bases: 9. The CDR3 has 16 residues. Germline V CDR1 and CDR2: SGHDT, YYEEEE. The CDR3 DNA reads TGTGCCAGCAGCCGAACTGGGGGGGAGTCCAAAAACATTCAGTACTTC. Its translation is CASSRTGGESKNIQYF.

The genes are TRBV27 and TRBJ2-7, with 11 bases matching TRBD2. This CDR3 comprises 16 residues. After removal of 8 bases from V and 3 bases from J, the junction contained 12 bases not matched to a gene. CDR1 and CDR2 (germline): MNHEY, SMNVEV (reference sequence). CDR3 in amino acids: CASGSKLAGANYEQYF. The CDR3 DNA reads as TGTGCCAGCGGGTCTAAACTAGCGGGAGCCAACTACGAGCAGTACTTC.

This clone appeared a single time. The V call is TRBV30, the J call TRBJ1-5; 8 nucleotides line up with TRBD1. Trimming took 0 bases from V and 1 from J; bases not matched to a gene: 11. This CDR3 is 18 amino acids long. CDR1 is GTSNPN and CDR2 is SVGIG in the germline V gene (reference sequence). CDR3 nucleotides: TGTGCCTGGAGTGTACAGGGGGGCTCGTTGTGGAGCAATCAGCCCCAGCATTTT. The encoded protein is CAWSVQGGSLWSNQPQHF.

The chain couples TRBV4-1 to TRBJ2-1; 10 nucleotides agree with TRBD2. From germline, CDR1 is MGHRA and CDR2 YSYEKL. V dropped 4 bases and J dropped 5; count of bases not matched to a gene: 8. There are 16 residues in the CDR3. DNA of the CDR3: TGCGCCAGCAGCCGAAAACTAGCGGGGAGCGACAATGAGCAGTTCTTC. This encodes CASSRKLAGSDNEQFF.